This note documents a single TCR beta chain sequence. The sample is drawn from a study of technical replicates of blood from a handful of donors. TCRdb's table, derived via immunoSEQ multiplex PCR, lists solely in-frame clones and lacks some. The table lists roughly 60,000 clones, approximately 87% of them singletons, with under 6.5% in the top ten. CDR3 length: 15 residues. V was cut by 0 bases and J by 2 bases, with 10 bases left in between. Germline CDR1 reads LGHNA; CDR2 reads YNFKEQ. The chain recombines TRBV4-2 with TRBJ1-1; D gene unclear. This receptor was obtained from a human donor in good health. Some clones in this sample may be carry-over from other donors' samples. Sequences were obtained from PBMCs. CDR3 sequence reads: CASSQDDGLNTEAFF. CDR3 bases: TGTGCCAGCAGCCAAGATGATGGACTAAACACTGAAGCTTTCTTT.